This T cell receptor beta chain was recovered during a study of T cells after yellow fever vaccination. Study information: Those fractions that held only low numbers of cells were prepared using the SMART-Seq v4 Ultra Low Input RNA kit. General study points: Most primary-vaccination clones recurred post-booster (just under 98% CD4, about 87% CD8). Sorted repertoires could include abundant contaminating clonotypes from bulk cells.

This clonotype was seen at least ten times. Its antigen is still unknown. Conversion of TCR transcripts into cDNA relied on 5'RACE template switching, which added a universal primer site and UMIs. TCRdb processed the 5' RACE reads anew with MiXCR; each CDR3 protein has one entry. The sample lists 120,000 to 150,000 distinct CDR3 sequences; 7% to 9% were seen once. This TCR came from a man aged 25 to 45 who received the YFV17D yellow fever vaccine. This sample comprised CD4+ T cells sorted from PBMCs, obtained 5 days after the yellow fever booster vaccination.

The CDR3 DNA reads as TGCAGTGCTACCCCCCCGGCTAGCGGAAGGGAGACCCAGTACTTC. It specifies CSATPPASGRETQYF. J is TRBJ2-5 and V is TRBV20-1; 7 bases fit TRBD2. This CDR3 is 15 amino acids long. CDR1 and CDR2 (germline): DFQATT, SNEGSKA (reference sequence). Unmatched junction bases numbered 13, after V lost 4 bases and J lost 5 bases.